This T cell receptor (beta chain) comes out of a study of shared clonotypes between healthy human individuals. General study findings and limits: In contrast to clonotypes shared by all four donors, non-shared clonotypes had lower generation probabilities. Sampling covered nothing but blood. Tissue TCR repertoires likely differ from those found in blood. Sorted-subset sequencing, rarefaction showed, was incomplete despite large depth.

To note about this clone: Its cognate antigen is unknown.

Everyone who donated was a Caucasian adult who lived in Nashville, Tennessee. Profiling relied on immunoSEQ multiplex PCR, and the TCRdb table lists in-frame clones only, not all of them. The sample has under 2,500,000 clones, under 97% seen once; the top ten hold about 0.13%. The V and J ends lost 10 bases and 3 bases respectively, with 21 bases between them. The CDR3 is made up of 16 amino acids. CDR1 and CDR2 from the germline V gene are SEHNR and FQNEAQ (reference sequence). The sequencing sample was made of naive CD4+ T cells sorted from blood. The subset is: CD45RA+ positively selected. The clonotype originates from a man in his late teens or twenties in good health. This sequence joins TRBV7-9 and TRBJ2-2; D remains unclear. Here the CDR3 DNA reads TGTGCCACCCCCACCGTGGGCGTGCGGTACACCGGGGAGCTGTTTTTT. Translation gives CATPTVGVRYTGELFF. Combining the CDR3 with reference TRBV7-9 and TRBJ2-2 gives the whole variable domain DTGVSQNPRHKITKRGQNVTFRCDPISEHNRLYWYRQTLGQGPEFLTYFQNEAQLEKSRLLSDRFSAERPKGSFSTLEIQRTEQGDSAMYLCATPTVGVRYTGELFFGEGSRLTVL.